This T cell receptor (beta chain) was recorded in a study of T-cell reconstitution after alpha-beta-depleted transplantation in children. General study points: The origin of high day-60 TCRbeta diversity in some patients lay in surviving recipient T cells and thymic progenitors. About two months after transplant, alpha-beta T cells reportedly came from several hundred expanded graft clones. Diversity and T-cell counts at one year after transplant derived mostly from new T cells.

CDR1 is SGHVS, CDR2 FQNEAQ, per germline. The CDR3 contains 16 residues. The V and J ends lost 1 base and 1 base respectively, with 14 bases between them. A note on this clonotype: Its antigen is still unknown.

The library targeted TCRbeta and was prepared with unique molecular identifiers. TCRdb reanalysed the PCR reads using MiXCR and keeps one entry per CDR3 protein. The table includes about 440,000 distinct CDR3 sequences, approximately 41% detected once. The clonotype originates from a girl aged 2 to 9 with aplastic anemia, due to receive a stem cell transplant. This sample comprised PBMCs, obtained before TCRalphabeta/CD19-depleted stem cell transplant. V gene TRBV7-8 combines with J gene TRBJ2-7, with D possibly being TRBD1 or TRBD2 (7 bases each). CDR3 DNA sequence: TGTGCCAGCAGCTTAGGGCAGGGGGGGGGGTCCTACGAGCAGTACTTC. This translates into CASSLGQGGGSYEQYF.